Below are 13 T cell receptor beta chains sequenced from a single sample in a study of identical twins. TCRdb processed the 5' RACE reads anew with MiXCR; each CDR3 protein has one entry. The sample holds some 440,000 distinct CDR3 sequences; 20% to 25% are singletons and the top ten take 2.9%. These records were also assigned to another study, of T cells expressing NK-cell markers.

Sequenced: CD4+ T cells sorted from blood. These receptors originate from a woman aged 18-29 years in good health.

The CDR3 protein is CASSFWDTQYF. The CDR3 DNA is TGTGCCAGCAGTTTCTGGGATACGCAGTATTTT. The chain has TRBV12-3 or TRBV12-4 and TRBJ2-3; D unresolved. The CDR3 runs to 11 residues. V lost 3 bases, J lost 6 bases, and 4 bases lay in between.

The chain links TRBV20-1 to TRBJ2-5, with D perhaps being TRBD1 or TRBD2 (5 bases each). With 2 bases removed from V and 5 bases from J, the gap between germline ends came to 15 bases. CDR3 length: 14 residues. Germline V gene lookup returns CDR1 DFQATT and CDR2 SNEGSKA (reference sequence). This CDR3 is CSARWPGWGETQYF. As DNA, the CDR3 is TGCAGTGCTAGATGGCCAGGGTGGGGGGAGACCCAGTACTTC.

The genes are TRBV20-1 and TRBJ2-3; D uncertain. The length of the CDR3 is 12 residues. The ends were cut back, 8 bases at V and 3 bases at J, with 12 bases in the middle. Germline CDR1 is DFQATT and CDR2 is SNEGSKA (reference sequence). CDR3 bases: TGCAGTCCATCCTCGGGTACAGATACGCAGTATTTT. This gives the protein CSPSSGTDTQYF.

V is TRBV6-1 and J is TRBJ2-1, with 11 bases identical to TRBD2. The CDR3 covers 14 residues. Germline trimming cut 6 bases from V and 7 bases from J; bases unmatched to any gene: 5. Germline values: CDR1 MNHNS, CDR2 SASEGT. CDR3 region: CASRRLAGRNEQFF. DNA for the CDR3: TGTGCCAGCAGGAGACTAGCGGGGCGGAATGAGCAGTTCTTC.

This clonotype was recorded many times. The chain has TRBV10-3 and TRBJ2-3, with D unresolved. CDR3 length equals 14 residues. The germline V and J ends were trimmed by 6 bases and 0 bases, with 10 bases remaining between them. Germline loops: CDR1 ENHRY, CDR2 SYGVKD. This CDR3 is CAIRKASSTDTQYF. CDR3 DNA: TGTGCCATCAGGAAAGCATCCAGCACAGATACGCAGTATTTT.

This clonotype was counted at least ten times. The genes are TRBV12-3 or TRBV12-4 and TRBJ2-7, with D unresolved. The CDR3 has 14 residues. V lost 5 bases, J lost 2 bases, and 13 bases lay in between. CDR3 in amino acids: CASSPRTVTYEQYF. CDR3 bases: TGTGCCAGCAGTCCTCGGACGGTAACCTACGAGCAGTACTTC.

This clonotype has only a few counts. The CDR3 reads CASSLLEGRGETQYF. The CDR3 DNA follows: TGTGCCAGCAGCCTACTAGAAGGGAGAGGAGAGACCCAGTACTTC. The chain recombines TRBV3-1 with TRBJ2-5, with D maybe TRBD2 (5 bases). V shed 4 bases and J shed 4 bases, with 16 bases lying between them. CDR1 and CDR2 (germline): LGHDT, YNNKEL (reference sequence). This CDR3 has 15 amino acids.

The chain combines TRBV29-1 with TRBJ2-3, with 13 bases identical to TRBD2. The trim removed 5 bases at V and 0 bases at J, leaving 5 bases unmatched. The CDR3 sequence is 16 residues long. The germline V gene has CDR1 SQVTM and CDR2 ANQGSEA. The CDR3 is CSVQGLAGKSTDTQYF. As DNA, the CDR3 is TGCAGCGTTCAGGGACTAGCGGGGAAAAGCACAGATACGCAGTATTTT.

This clonotype was seen only a few times. The chain recombines TRBV12-3 or TRBV12-4 with TRBJ1-2; D might be TRBD1 (5 bases). The CDR3 loop spans 12 amino acids. Trimming took off 8 bases at V and 3 bases at J, with 10 bases between the two ends. The CDR3: CASQRGDYGYTF. In DNA form, the CDR3 reads TGTGCCAGCCAGAGGGGAGACTATGGCTACACCTTC.

This chain uses TRBV5-5 with TRBJ2-7; 8 bases fit TRBD1. The CDR3 extends over 12 amino acids. V shed 4 bases and J 6 bases; nucleotides not matched to a gene: 3. Germline V CDR1 and CDR2: SGHKS, YYEKEE (reference sequence). The CDR3 reads CASSRDRSEQYF. In nucleotides, the CDR3 is TGTGCCAGCAGCCGGGACAGGAGCGAGCAGTACTTC.

This clonotype has a handful of counts. The chain couples TRBV7-9 to TRBJ2-7; D gene ambiguous. The germline CDR1 and CDR2 sequences are SEHNR and FQNEAQ (reference sequence). CDR3 length: 11 residues. Trimming stripped 4 bases from V and 8 bases from J, with 9 bases between. The CDR3 DNA reads TGTGCCAGCAGCTCGGCCGTAAAGCAGTACTTC. Translation gives CASSSAVKQYF.

This clonotype was seen a handful of times. This chain joins TRBV6-1 and TRBJ2-5, with 9 positions matching TRBD2. With 5 bases clipped from V and 2 bases from J, the junction kept 9 bases outside the gene matches. CDR1 and CDR2 (germline): MNHNS, SASEGT. The CDR3 totals 16 residues. The CDR3, as DNA: TGTGCCAGCAGTCCCGCTAGCGGGATCGTTCAAGAGACCCAGTACTTC. It encodes CASSPASGIVQETQYF.

The chain recombines TRBV20-1 with TRBJ1-2, with TRBD1 identical over 7 bases. The CDR3 totals 13 residues. The junction had 9 bases not matched to a gene; V was cut back by 7 bases and J by 4 bases. The germline V gene encodes CDR1 DFQATT and CDR2 SNEGSKA (reference sequence). CDR3 amino acids: CSGSRDSLYGYTF. The CDR3 coding sequence is TGCAGTGGAAGTCGGGACAGCCTCTATGGCTACACCTTC.